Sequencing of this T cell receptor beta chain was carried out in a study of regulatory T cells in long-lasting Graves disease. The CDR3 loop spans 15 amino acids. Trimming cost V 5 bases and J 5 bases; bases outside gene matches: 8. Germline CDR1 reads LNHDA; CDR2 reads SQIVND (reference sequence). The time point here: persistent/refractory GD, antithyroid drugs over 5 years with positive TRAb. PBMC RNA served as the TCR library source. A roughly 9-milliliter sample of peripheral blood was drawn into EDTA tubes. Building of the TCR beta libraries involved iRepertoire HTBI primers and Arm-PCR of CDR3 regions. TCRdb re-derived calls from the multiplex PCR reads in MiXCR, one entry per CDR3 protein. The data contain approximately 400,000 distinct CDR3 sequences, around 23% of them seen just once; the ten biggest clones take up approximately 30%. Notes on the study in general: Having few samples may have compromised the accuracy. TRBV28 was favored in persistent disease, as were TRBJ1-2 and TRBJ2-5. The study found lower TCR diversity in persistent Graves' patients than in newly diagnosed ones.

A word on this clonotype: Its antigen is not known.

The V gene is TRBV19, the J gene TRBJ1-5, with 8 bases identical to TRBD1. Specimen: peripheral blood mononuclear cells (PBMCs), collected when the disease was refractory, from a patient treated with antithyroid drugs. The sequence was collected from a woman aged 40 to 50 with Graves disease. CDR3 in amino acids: CASSFGQGAYQPQHF. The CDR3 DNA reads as TGTGCCAGTAGTTTCGGACAGGGAGCATATCAGCCCCAGCATTTT.